These T cell receptor beta chains were read from a single sample in a study of Ad26.COV2.S vaccination and SARS-CoV-2 variants. The assay was immunoSEQ multiplex PCR, and TCRdb's table has in-frame clones only and misses some. The sample has some 480,000 clones; roughly 87% are singletons. The material was peripheral blood, obtained in a trial of Ad26.COV2.S vaccine versus placebo. These receptors were taken from a person aged 18 to 65 who received the Ad26.COV2.S COVID-19 vaccine or a placebo. Each CDR3 is given with its conserved first and last residue. The D gene is left open where the match is weak. Clone size is stated in some rows and not others, as once, few, many or a class when expanded.

D gene,clone size,V gene,J gene,CDR3 protein,CDR3 DNA
-,-,TRBV5-1,TRBJ2-3,CASSLGWVTDTQYF,TGCGCCAGCAGCTTGGGATGGGTCACAGATACGCAGTATTTT
TRBD2,-,TRBV27,TRBJ2-5,CASSLYPAGRQETQYF,TGTGCCAGCAGTTTATACCCAGCGGGGAGACAAGAGACCCAGTACTTC
TRBD1,-,TRBV29-1,TRBJ2-7,CSVDRGPGQYF,TGCAGCGTGGACAGGGGCCCAGGGCAGTACTTC
-,few,TRBV9,TRBJ2-3,CASSTGPDTDTQYF,TGTGCCAGCTCCACCGGGCCGGACACAGATACGCAGTATTTT
-,-,TRBV28,TRBJ2-3,CASSPPGAGRADTQYF,TGTGCCAGCAGCCCGCCGGGAGCTGGTCGCGCAGATACGCAGTATTTT
-,-,TRBV9,TRBJ1-1,CASSDDEREAFF,TGTGCCAGCAGTGATGACGAGAGGGAAGCTTTCTTT
-,-,TRBV4-1,TRBJ1-4,CASSQDPGLNEKLFF,TGCGCCAGCAGCCAAGATCCAGGGTTAAATGAAAAACTGTTTTTT
-,-,TRBV7-2,TRBJ1-4,CASSLELGATNEKLFF,TGTGCCAGCAGCTTAGAGTTGGGAGCAACTAATGAAAAACTGTTTTTT
TRBD2,-,TRBV28,TRBJ2-2,CASTVTSGLNTGELFF,TGTGCCAGCACCGTGACTAGCGGGCTTAACACCGGGGAGCTGTTTTTT
-,-,TRBV29-1,TRBJ1-3,CSVEVAAGNTIYF,TGCAGCGTTGAAGTGGCAGCCGGAAACACCATATATTTT
-,-,TRBV6-5,TRBJ1-4,CASTQGTFKKLFF,TGTGCCAGCACACAGGGAACGTTTAAAAAACTGTTTTTT
-,-,TRBV7-9,TRBJ2-2,CASSLVMDPNTGELFF,TGTGCCAGCAGCTTAGTCATGGATCCGAACACCGGGGAGCTGTTTTTT
-,-,TRBV7-2,TRBJ2-2,CASSLVNRVDTGELFF,TGTGCCAGCAGCTTAGTGAACAGGGTGGACACCGGGGAGCTGTTTTTT
TRBD1,few,TRBV5-6,TRBJ2-7,CASSPGQTTYEQYF,TGTGCCAGCAGTCCGGGACAGACTACCTACGAGCAGTACTTC
-,once,TRBV2,TRBJ2-7,CASSEDSFLSYEQYF,TGTGCCAGCAGTGAGGACAGCTTCTTGTCCTACGAGCAGTACTTC
-,-,TRBV11-2,TRBJ2-3,CASSPLVTDTQYF,TGTGCCAGCAGTCCCCTCGTCACAGATACGCAGTATTTT
TRBD1,-,TRBV19,TRBJ1-1,CASSMVPGQGFRTEAFF,TGTGCCAGTAGTATGGTCCCGGGACAGGGGTTTCGTACTGAAGCTTTCTTT
-,-,TRBV7-8,TRBJ2-5,CASSLLGETQYF,TGTGCCAGCAGCCTGCTAGGGGAGACCCAGTACTTC
-,-,TRBV19,TRBJ1-2,CASSIQGASLYGYTF,TGTGCCAGTAGTATACAAGGGGCGTCCCTCTATGGCTACACCTTC
TRBD1,-,TRBV28,TRBJ1-5,CASTAGGQPQHF,TGTGCCAGCACGGCAGGGGGTCAGCCCCAGCATTTT
TRBD1,-,TRBV6-1,TRBJ2-7,CASSDQQGNEQYF,TGTGCCAGCAGTGACCAACAGGGGAACGAGCAGTACTTC
-,-,TRBV5-4,TRBJ1-2,CASSLDTVGGYTF,TGTGCCAGCAGCTTGGATACCGTGGGAGGCTACACCTTC
TRBD2,-,TRBV10-1,TRBJ2-5,CASSILRATSGRETQYF,TGCGCCAGCAGCATATTGCGGGCTACTAGCGGGAGAGAGACCCAGTACTTC
-,-,TRBV6-5,TRBJ1-1,CASSEGSAEAFF,TGTGCCAGCAGCGAGGGTTCTGCTGAAGCTTTCTTT
-,-,TRBV5-5,TRBJ1-2,CASSQHAGGGGYTF,TGTGCCAGCAGCCAACACGCGGGCGGTGGAGGCTACACCTTC
-,-,TRBV30,TRBJ1-5,CAWSGSGDQPQHF,TGTGCCTGGAGTGGATCAGGGGATCAGCCCCAGCATTTT
-,-,TRBV9,TRBJ2-1,CASSVGQATQFF,TGTGCCAGCAGCGTCGGGCAGGCTACACAGTTCTTC